These 20 T cell receptor beta chains share one sample of origin, sequenced in a study of blood T cell repertoires in COVID-19. Some clones are missing from TCRdb's copy, which holds only in-frame ones; the method was immunoSEQ multiplex PCR. The profile shows 200,000 to 250,000 clones, under 90% of them singletons. The specimen was peripheral blood. The receptors were gathered from a woman aged 80 or over with acute or convalescent COVID-19.

This chain connects TRBV20-1 to TRBJ2-3, with 10 bases fitting TRBD2. The CDR3 totals 14 residues. The V gene end was trimmed by 3 bases and the J gene end by 7 bases; junction bases not matched to a gene: 7. Germline CDR1 DFQATT, CDR2 SNEGSKA (reference sequence). The CDR3 here is CSASSGGTKNTQYF. CDR3 in DNA: TGCAGTGCTAGTAGCGGGGGGACCAAGAATACGCAGTATTTT.

The CDR3 DNA sequence: TGTGCCAGCAGCCCTCTGCTCCGGGATAGGAATGAGCAGTTCTTC. The encoded protein is CASSPLLRDRNEQFF. The chain recombines TRBV5-6 with TRBJ2-1, with D perhaps TRBD2 (5 bases). The CDR3 is 15 residues long. Between the trimmed V and J ends, which lost 4 bases and 7 bases, there was a span of 18 bases. The germline CDR1 and CDR2 sequences are SGHDT and YYEEEE.

The J gene is TRBJ2-5, the V gene TRBV7-2; D is unclear. This CDR3 contains 14 residues. Germline CDR1 and CDR2: SGHTA and FQGNSA. Trimming pared 4 bases from V and 0 bases from J, leaving 9 bases between. CDR3 loop: CASSSVSYQETQYF. The CDR3 DNA reads TGTGCCAGCAGCTCAGTCTCGTACCAAGAGACCCAGTACTTC. Drawing the rest from reference TRBV7-2 and TRBJ2-5, the complete variable domain is GAGVSQSPSNKVTEKGKDVELRCDPISGHTALYWYRQSLGQGLEFLIYFQGNSAPDKSGLPSDRFSAERTGGSVSTLTIQRTQQEDSAVYLCASSSVSYQETQYFGPGTRLLVL.

This clone was seen just once. The chain joins TRBV19 to TRBJ1-1; 7 nucleotides match TRBD1. The CDR3 is 14 residues long. Germline V lookup: CDR1 LNHDA, CDR2 SQIVND (reference sequence). J gave up 1 base and V 3 bases, and 2 bases lay outside the gene matches. The CDR3 coding sequence is TGTGCCAGTAGTATGGGACAGCCGAACACTGAAGCTTTCTTT. The encoded protein is CASSMGQPNTEAFF.

The chain carries TRBV5-1 and TRBJ2-1; 7 positions agree with TRBD2. The CDR3 totals 14 residues. With V trimmed by 1 base and J by 6 bases, 4 bases remained unmatched. Per germline, CDR1 SGHRS and CDR2 YFSETQ. In DNA form, the CDR3 reads TGCGCCAGCAGCTTGCGGACTAGTGGCAATGAGCAGTTCTTC. The encoded protein is CASSLRTSGNEQFF.

This clone came up a few times. J is TRBJ2-7 and V is TRBV6-6, with 7 bases that match TRBD1. CDR3 size: 16 residues. In germline, CDR1 is MNHNY, CDR2 SVGAGI (reference sequence). V lost 6 bases and J lost 2; bases outside the gene matches: 13. CDR3 nucleotides: TGTGCCAGCAGGCCCGTCGACAGGGTTTTGACCTACGAGCAGTACTTC. As protein: CASRPVDRVLTYEQYF.

This chain uses TRBV7-9 with TRBJ2-1; no reliable D call. V lost 6 bases to trimming and J lost 0 bases, with 15 bases between them. Germline CDR1 reads SEHNR; CDR2 reads FQNEAQ (reference sequence). The CDR3 runs 16 residues. CDR3 sequence (DNA): TGTGCCAGCAGACCCGTCAGCGCCGGCTCCTACAATGAGCAGTTCTTC. Its translation is CASRPVSAGSYNEQFF. Drawing the rest from reference TRBV7-9 and TRBJ2-1, the complete variable domain is DTGVSQNPRHKITKRGQNVTFRCDPISEHNRLYWYRQTLGQGPEFLTYFQNEAQLEKSRLLSDRFSAERPKGSFSTLEIQRTEQGDSAMYLCASRPVSAGSYNEQFFGPGTRLTVL.

The V call is TRBV6-5, the J call TRBJ1-3; weak D call: TRBD1 (6 bases). CDR1 is MNHEY, CDR2 SVGAGI, per germline. The CDR3 has 15 residues. V was pared by 7 bases and J by 3 bases, with 16 bases between. The CDR3: CASTTGGQGGNTIYF. For the CDR3, the DNA is TGTGCCAGCACCACGGGGGGGCAAGGTGGAAACACCATATATTTT.

Only one count was recorded for this clone. The chain employs TRBV9 and TRBJ1-1; no clear D. Germline loops: CDR1 SGDLS, CDR2 YYNGEE. This CDR3 has 13 amino acids. V shed 0 bases and J shed 7 bases, with 10 bases lying between them. In nucleotides, the CDR3 is TGTGCCAGCAGCGTAGGGGCAGGTAATGAAGCTTTCTTT. It codes for CASSVGAGNEAFF.

The chain couples TRBV7-9 to TRBJ1-4; 7 bases align to TRBD1. The length of the CDR3 is 14 residues. Germline values: CDR1 SEHNR, CDR2 FQNEAQ (reference sequence). Trimming at V came to 2 bases and at J to 10 bases, leaving 7 bases not matched to a gene. The CDR3: CASSLRQGGGKLFF. The CDR3 DNA sequence: TGTGCCAGCAGCTTAAGGCAGGGGGGCGGAAAACTGTTTTTT.

The chain recombines TRBV6-1 with TRBJ1-2, with TRBD1 matching 8 bases. V lost 4 bases and J lost 4; bases outside the gene matches: 2. This CDR3 is 13 amino acids long. Germline CDR1 and CDR2: MNHNS and SASEGT. Written as DNA, the CDR3 is TGTGCCAGCAGTGCAGACAGGGGCTATGGCTACACCTTC. Amino acids: CASSADRGYGYTF.

The rearrangement links TRBV6-5 to TRBJ2-5; 11 nucleotides agree with TRBD1. The ends lost 7 bases at V and 9 bases at J; junction bases unmatched: 7. The CDR3 is made up of 13 amino acids. Looked up from germline, CDR1 is MNHEY and CDR2 is SVGAGI. CDR3 sequence reads: CASKDRGLSAQYF. CDR3 DNA: TGTGCCAGCAAGGACAGGGGGCTGTCGGCCCAGTACTTC.

V is TRBV6-4 and J is TRBJ2-3; TRBD2 aligns across 14 bases. Germline values: CDR1 MRHNA, CDR2 SNTAGT. This CDR3 region has 15 residues. After removal of 6 bases from V and 3 bases from J, the junction contained 2 bases not matched to a gene. The CDR3 here is CASSRTSGGTDTQYF. The CDR3 coding sequence is TGTGCCAGCAGCCGGACTAGCGGGGGGACAGATACGCAGTATTTT.

J is TRBJ2-5 and V is TRBV28, with 7 bases matching TRBD2. Germline trimming cut 5 bases from V and 4 bases from J; bases unmatched to any gene: 7. The CDR3 runs 14 residues. Germline CDR1 and CDR2: MDHEN and SYDVKM. The CDR3 loop reads CASSPPGGRETQYF. Here the CDR3 DNA reads TGTGCCAGCAGTCCCCCGGGGGGTCGAGAGACCCAGTACTTC.

The CDR3 region is CASSPVLGRGYGYTF. The DNA for the CDR3 is TGTGCCAGCAGCCCCGTCCTGGGGCGCGGCTATGGCTACACCTTC. This sequence joins TRBV28 and TRBJ1-2, with a tentative D call TRBD1 (5 bases). The germline V gene encodes CDR1 MDHEN and CDR2 SYDVKM. V lost 6 bases and J lost 4, with 18 bases in between. The CDR3 covers 15 residues.

The CDR3 nucleotides are TGTGCCAGCAGCGGCTCACAGGGCGGCTATGGCTACACCTTC. Amino acids: CASSGSQGGYGYTF. The genes are TRBV2 and TRBJ1-2, with D maybe TRBD1 (6 bases). The CDR3 totals 14 residues. The germline gives CDR1 SNHLY, CDR2 FYNNEI. Trimming pared 6 bases from V and 4 bases from J, leaving 15 bases between.

The chain carries TRBV2 and TRBJ2-7, with 13 bases that match TRBD2. V was pared by 10 bases and J by 7 bases, with 10 bases of the junction left unmatched. The CDR3 loop spans 14 amino acids. In germline, CDR1 is SNHLY, CDR2 FYNNEI. This CDR3 is CATRPGLAGREQYF. The CDR3 DNA is TGTGCCACCCGCCCGGGACTAGCGGGGCGGGAGCAGTACTTC. Filled out from reference TRBV2 and TRBJ2-7, the complete variable domain reads EPEVTQTPSHQVTQMGQEVILRCVPISNHLYFYWYRQILGQKVEFLVSFYNNEISEKSEIFDDQFSVERPDGSNFTLKIRSTKLEDSAMYFCATRPGLAGREQYFGPGTRLTVT.

The chain combines TRBV30 with TRBJ1-5; 8 bases agree with TRBD1. The CDR3 has 15 residues. Germline trimming cut 3 bases from V and 11 bases from J; bases unmatched to any gene: 15. Germline CDR1 is GTSNPN and CDR2 is SVGIG (reference sequence). The CDR3 reads CAWRPTGADAAAQHF. In DNA, the CDR3 is TGTGCCTGGAGACCGACAGGGGCCGACGCAGCGGCCCAGCATTTT.

The chain links TRBV3-1 (or the pseudogene TRBV3-2) to TRBJ1-2; 7 bases agree with TRBD1. The CDR3 totals 15 residues. V gave up 4 bases and J gave up 2 bases; unmatched junction bases: 7. Germline CDR1 and CDR2: LGHDT and YNNKEL (reference sequence). CDR3 residues: CASSPRGRGNYGYTF. The DNA for the CDR3 is TGTGCCAGCAGCCCGCGGGGCAGGGGGAACTATGGCTACACCTTC.

V usage is TRBV6-5 and J usage is TRBJ2-5, with D unclear. The V end was cut by 8 bases, the J end by 1 base, with 11 bases between. This CDR3 spans 13 amino acids. Germline loops: CDR1 MNHEY, CDR2 SVGAGI. The DNA for the CDR3 is TGTGCCAGCGGGCTAACCCCCCAAGAGACCCAGTACTTC. This encodes CASGLTPQETQYF.